This entry features one T cell receptor (beta chain) sequence. The antigen is undetermined. The junction shows a germline mismatch at one end, possibly a read error. The source material, 20-30 mg of unsorted bulk tissue, was used to co-extract RNA and DNA. This sample was included in a study of tumor-infiltrating lymphocytes in primary liver carcinoma. Findings and limits, study-wide: Tumor-adjacent and tumor-blood pairs displayed less overlap than did pairs of tumor regions.

The length of the CDR3 is 15 residues. Germline V gene sequence: CDR1 MGHRA, CDR2 YSYEKL. A constant-region primer primed TCR beta cDNA synthesis from 400 to 550 ng of total RNA. What produced the TCR beta libraries was three nested multiplex PCR rounds using slightly modified ARM-PCR. TRBV1-TRBV30 forward primers paired with a C-beta reverse primer drove the first two PCR rounds, about 10 cycles each. TCRdb itself ran the multiplex PCR reads through MiXCR, one entry per CDR3 protein. The table lists approximately 60,000 distinct CDR3 sequences, around 64% of them singletons, with around 57% in the top ten.

The sample taken for sequencing was liver tumor tissue from sampling region 2. Subset: tumor region T2, inferior pole. The chain has TRBV4-1 and TRBJ2-7; 10 bases map to TRBD1. The receptor's source is a man aged 40-49 years with primary liver carcinoma and hepatitis B virus infection. CDR3 amino acids: CAGSPSRDRGYDQYF. The DNA of the CDR3 is TGCGCCGGCAGCCCTTCCCGGGACAGGGGCTACGATCAGTACTTC.